Listed here are 25 T cell receptor beta chains from one sample, sequenced in a study of neurological immune-mediated disorders. In TCRdb, the 5' RACE reads were re-called with MiXCR into one record per CDR3 protein. The sample includes more than 35,000 distinct CDR3 sequences, about 6.9% seen only once; the top ten take 0.45% to 0.6%. Sequencing was done on a sample of CD4+ T cells from blood. All receptors derive from a woman in her thirties or forties in good health.

This clonotype has a count of ten or more. The V call is TRBV29-1, the J call TRBJ1-1; D not certain. The CDR3 extends over 10 amino acids. CDR1 and CDR2 (germline): SQVTM, ANQGSEA. The germline V and J ends were trimmed by 4 bases and 2 bases, with 2 bases remaining between them. CDR3 protein: CSVVNTEAFF. For the CDR3, the DNA is TGCAGCGTTGTCAACACTGAAGCTTTCTTT.

This clonotype came up a few times. The chain links TRBV29-1 to TRBJ1-2; no definite D call. Germline assignment: CDR1 SQVTM and CDR2 ANQGSEA. V lost 1 base and J 2 bases, leaving 14 bases between the germline ends. The CDR3 has 15 residues. In DNA form, the CDR3 reads TGCAGCGTTGAAGGGTTCAAGGGAGACAACTATGGCTACACCTTC. Encoded protein: CSVEGFKGDNYGYTF.

This clonotype was counted many times. The chain couples TRBV5-1 to TRBJ1-2, with D tentatively TRBD1 (5 bases). The CDR3 has 18 amino acids. Germline CDR1 and CDR2: SGHRS and YFSETQ. The V and J ends lost 1 base and 3 bases respectively, with 22 bases between them. The CDR3 here is CASSLPATPGGDYYGYTF. DNA for the CDR3: TGCGCCAGCAGCTTGCCGGCGACCCCCGGTGGGGACTACTATGGCTACACCTTC. The complete variable domain, with remaining parts taken from reference TRBV5-1 and TRBJ1-2, reads KAGVTQTPRYLIKTRGQQVTLSCSPISGHRSVSWYQQTPGQGLQFLFEYFSETQRNKGNFPGRFSGRQFSNSRSEMNVSTLELGDSALYLCASSLPATPGGDYYGYTFGSGTRLTVV.

This clonotype was observed at least ten times. V and J are TRBV7-2 and TRBJ2-3; D is perhaps TRBD1 or TRBD2 (6 bases each). Deletions cut 4 bases from V and 8 bases from J, with 16 bases between. The CDR3 extends over 14 amino acids. The germline V gene has CDR1 SGHTA and CDR2 FQGNSA. This chain's CDR3 is CASSSPRLGGTQYF. The DNA for the CDR3 is TGTGCCAGCAGCTCGCCCCGACTAGGGGGTACGCAGTATTTT.

J is TRBJ1-1 and V is TRBV5-1; 8 bases are shared with TRBD1. V was pared by 4 bases and J by 11 bases, with 10 bases of the junction left unmatched. The CDR3 consists of 13 residues. Per the germline V gene, CDR1 is SGHRS and CDR2 is YFSETQ. Written as DNA, the CDR3 is TGCGCCAGCAGCGCCGCAGGGGGCTTGGGTGCTTTCTTT. It yields the protein CASSAAGGLGAFF.

In this sample, this clonotype turned up many times. The CDR3 DNA is TGTGCCAGCAGCTTGGGCGGCCCCGCGGGTGGTGGCTACACCTTC. Protein sequence: CASSLGGPAGGGYTF. V and J are TRBV5-5 and TRBJ1-2; no clear D gene. The CDR3 runs 15 residues. The V and J ends lost 0 bases and 7 bases respectively, with 16 bases between them. CDR1 and CDR2 from the germline V gene are SGHKS and YYEKEE (reference sequence).

This clonotype was recorded many times. V is TRBV7-3 and J is TRBJ1-2; weak D call: TRBD1 (6 bases). Trimming removed 8 bases at V and 7 bases at J, with 20 bases between. CDR3 length: 14 amino acids. In germline, CDR1 is SGHTA, CDR2 FQGTGA. CDR3 in amino acids: CASQIFSGASGYTF. DNA of the CDR3: TGTGCCAGCCAGATCTTCTCAGGGGCGAGTGGCTACACCTTC.

This clonotype was recorded at least ten times. The rearrangement joins TRBV20-1 to TRBJ2-7; TRBD1 matches 8 bases. The J segment lost 2 bases and the V segment lost 5 bases, leaving 8 bases of the junction unmatched. Germline V CDR1 and CDR2: DFQATT, SNEGSKA (reference sequence). The CDR3 covers 14 residues. CDR3 sequence reads: CSASTGGSPYEQYF. The CDR3 DNA follows: TGCAGTGCTTCAACAGGGGGATCCCCCTACGAGCAGTACTTC.

This clonotype was detected ten times or more. V is TRBV5-1 and J is TRBJ1-5; D ambiguous. Germline CDR1 and CDR2: SGHRS and YFSETQ. Trimming cost V 4 bases and J 3 bases, with 8 bases left between them. The CDR3 totals 13 residues. The DNA of the CDR3 is TGCGCCAGCAGCCGGTCGTCCAATCAGCCCCAGCATTTT. It is translated as CASSRSSNQPQHF. Complete variable domain (other parts from reference TRBV5-1 and TRBJ1-5): KAGVTQTPRYLIKTRGQQVTLSCSPISGHRSVSWYQQTPGQGLQFLFEYFSETQRNKGNFPGRFSGRQFSNSRSEMNVSTLELGDSALYLCASSRSSNQPQHFGDGTRLSIL.

The chain employs TRBV5-4 and TRBJ2-7; D is ambiguous. Germline V lookup: CDR1 SGHNT, CDR2 YYREEE (reference sequence). The CDR3 runs to 13 residues. V lost 2 bases and J 3 bases, leaving 9 bases between the germline ends. CDR3 loop: CASSFQPNYEQYF. The CDR3, as DNA: TGTGCCAGCAGCTTTCAGCCGAACTACGAGCAGTACTTC. Supplemented by reference TRBV5-4 and TRBJ2-7, the full variable domain reads ETGVTQSPTHLIKTRGQQVTLRCSSQSGHNTVSWYQQALGQGPQFIFQYYREEENGRGNFPPRFSGLQFPNYSSELNVNALELDDSALYLCASSFQPNYEQYFGPGTRLTVT.

This clonotype showed up many times. The chain recombines TRBV13 with TRBJ1-4; D is uncertain. The CDR3 is 14 residues long. Per germline, CDR1 PRHDT and CDR2 FYEKMQ (reference sequence). Trimming cost V 5 bases and J 5 bases, with 12 bases left between them. The CDR3 here is CASSRLGPNEKLFF. The DNA for the CDR3 is TGTGCCAGCAGCCGCTTAGGGCCAAATGAAAAACTGTTTTTT.

The table lists this clonotype with many counts. V is TRBV5-1 and J is TRBJ1-1; D call uncertain. The germline V and J ends were trimmed by 3 bases and 4 bases, with 13 bases remaining between them. The CDR3 spans 14 residues. CDR1 and CDR2 (germline): SGHRS, YFSETQ. The CDR3 loop is CASSSPTGITEAFF. The CDR3, as DNA: TGCGCCAGCAGCTCCCCAACGGGGATCACTGAAGCTTTCTTT. The full variable domain, with the rest looked up from reference TRBV5-1 and TRBJ1-1, is KAGVTQTPRYLIKTRGQQVTLSCSPISGHRSVSWYQQTPGQGLQFLFEYFSETQRNKGNFPGRFSGRQFSNSRSEMNVSTLELGDSALYLCASSSPTGITEAFFGQGTRLTVV.

At least ten counts were recorded for this clonotype. The chain joins TRBV9 to TRBJ2-3; 8 positions agree with TRBD2. The CDR3 contains 16 residues. Germline lookup yields CDR1 SGDLS and CDR2 YYNGEE. The ends lost 0 bases at V and 4 bases at J; junction bases unmatched: 7. As DNA, the CDR3 is TGTGCCAGCAGCGTAGGTCCAGCGGGAGCCGCAGATACGCAGTATTTT. Its translation: CASSVGPAGAADTQYF.

This clonotype was observed many times. The V and J genes are TRBV3-1 and TRBJ2-5; TRBD2 is a possible D gene (5 bases). The CDR3 runs 16 residues. Germline lookup yields CDR1 LGHDT and CDR2 YNNKEL (reference sequence). Trimming pared 4 bases from V and 5 bases from J, leaving 20 bases between. The CDR3 nucleotides are TGTGCCAGCAGCCTCAGAGTTGGCGGGCTCTCCGAGACCCAGTACTTC. This encodes CASSLRVGGLSETQYF.

Many counts were recorded for this clonotype. The chain employs TRBV20-1 and TRBJ1-1; D ambiguous. V dropped 3 bases and J dropped 5 bases, with 10 bases sitting between them. Per the germline V gene, CDR1 is DFQATT and CDR2 is SNEGSKA (reference sequence). The CDR3 covers 12 residues. CDR3 residues: CSASGVITEAFF. The DNA for the CDR3 is TGCAGTGCTAGTGGGGTAATTACTGAAGCTTTCTTT.

Ten or more counts support this clonotype. This rearrangement joins TRBV9 to TRBJ2-1; 7 nucleotides line up with TRBD2. V shed 0 bases, J shed 7 bases, and the junction held 7 bases outside the gene matches. Germline assignment: CDR1 SGDLS and CDR2 YYNGEE. The CDR3 extends over 15 amino acids. CDR3 protein: CASSVVGRNENEQFF. The CDR3 DNA follows: TGTGCCAGCAGCGTAGTCGGGAGGAATGAAAATGAGCAGTTCTTC.

This clonotype was seen many times. The chain joins TRBV2 to TRBJ2-7; D is undetermined. Germline V gene sequence: CDR1 SNHLY, CDR2 FYNNEI. The CDR3 has 13 amino acids. Trimming took 6 bases from V and 1 from J, leaving 10 bases between them. CDR3 sequence (DNA): TGTGCCAGCAGCGTCCGGAAGTCCTACGAGCAGTACTTC. It encodes CASSVRKSYEQYF.

This clonotype was seen many times. The V call is TRBV5-1, the J call TRBJ2-7; the match to TRBD2 covers 14 bases. CDR1 is SGHRS and CDR2 is YFSETQ in the germline V gene. The CDR3 spans 14 residues. Trimming at V came to 5 bases and at J to 6 bases, leaving 4 bases not matched to a gene. CDR3 protein: CASRGTSGSFEQYF. CDR3 sequence (DNA): TGCGCCAGCAGGGGGACTAGCGGGAGTTTCGAGCAGTACTTC.

The sample holds many counts of this clonotype. The chain recombines TRBV3-1 with TRBJ1-2; maybe TRBD1 (6 bases). Trimming pared 2 bases from V and 0 bases from J, leaving 16 bases between. This CDR3 has 17 amino acids. Germline V gives CDR1 LGHDT, CDR2 YNNKEL (reference sequence). CDR3 in amino acids: CASSQFKTGDTNYGYTF. DNA for the CDR3: TGTGCCAGCAGCCAATTCAAGACAGGAGATACTAACTATGGCTACACCTTC.

On this clonotype: A much larger clone differs by one base, so this may be a read error. The CDR3 DNA is TGCAGTGCTAAAATAGCGGGAGTGGACAATGAGCAGTTCTTC. Translating gives CSAKIAGVDNEQFF. The chain uses TRBV20-1 and TRBJ2-1, with 9 bases lining up with TRBD2. Germline V gene lookup returns CDR1 DFQATT and CDR2 SNEGSKA (reference sequence). Losses at the gene ends were 4 bases for V and 5 bases for J; bases not matched to a gene: 6. The CDR3 has 14 amino acids.

This clonotype appeared many times. The V call is TRBV20-1, the J call TRBJ2-5; no firm D call. V lost 6 bases and J 2 bases, leaving 16 bases between the germline ends. Germline CDR1 and CDR2: DFQATT and SNEGSKA (reference sequence). The CDR3 has 14 amino acids. The DNA of the CDR3 is TGCAGTGCCCCGGAACGGGTGGCGCAAGAGACCCAGTACTTC. The encoded protein is CSAPERVAQETQYF.

The chain is built from TRBV3-1 and TRBJ1-2; TRBD1 aligns across 9 bases. With 4 bases clipped from V and 2 bases from J, the junction kept 8 bases outside the gene matches. This CDR3 region has 16 residues. Germline V gives CDR1 LGHDT, CDR2 YNNKEL (reference sequence). CDR3 loop: CASSRDRAGENYGYTF. The CDR3 nucleotides read TGTGCCAGCAGCCGGGACAGGGCGGGAGAAAACTATGGCTACACCTTC.

In its sample, this clonotype was seen many times. The chain joins TRBV11-2 to TRBJ2-1, with D tentatively TRBD1 or TRBD2 (5 bases each). Between the trimmed V and J ends, which lost 1 base and 4 bases, there was a span of 11 bases. Per germline, CDR1 SGHAT and CDR2 FQNNGV. The CDR3 loop spans 15 amino acids. CDR3 region: CASSLAPGRYNEQFF. Written as DNA, the CDR3 is TGTGCCAGCAGCTTAGCGCCGGGACGGTACAATGAGCAGTTCTTC.

This clonotype was counted ten times or more. The genes are TRBV27 and TRBJ2-3, with D possibly matching TRBD2 (5 bases). In germline, CDR1 is MNHEY, CDR2 SMNVEV (reference sequence). This CDR3 spans 15 amino acids. Trimming pared 4 bases from V and 2 bases from J, leaving 13 bases between. CDR3 amino acids: CASSSRTGLTDTQYF. CDR3 sequence (DNA): TGTGCCAGCAGTTCCCGAACTGGACTCACAGATACGCAGTATTTT.

This clonotype was picked up many times. The chain employs TRBV5-1 and TRBJ2-7; 7 bases match TRBD2. CDR3 length: 12 residues. V shed 3 bases and J 6 bases; nucleotides not matched to a gene: 3. Germline V gives CDR1 SGHRS, CDR2 YFSETQ. In DNA form, the CDR3 reads TGCGCCAGCAGCTACACTAGCGCCGAGCAGTACTTC. Its protein product is CASSYTSAEQYF.